This T cell receptor (beta chain) was sequenced for a study of regulatory T cells in long-lasting Graves disease. The study, taken as a whole, reports: Favored gene segments in persistent disease were TRBV28, TRBJ1-2 and TRBJ2-5. Peripheral blood, not thyroid tissue, was the sole material studied.

Time point of the sample: persistent/refractory GD, antithyroid drugs over 5 years with positive TRAb. From PBMCs, RNA was extracted and then used to make the TCR library. V was trimmed by 5 bases and J by 1 base, leaving 15 bases between them. Looked up from germline, CDR1 is MNHEY and CDR2 is SVGEGT. There are 15 residues in the CDR3. Relying on iRepertoire HTBI primers and Arm-PCR of CDR3 regions, the team built TCR beta libraries. TCRdb redid the calling of the multiplex PCR reads with MiXCR, one entry per CDR3 protein. The repertoire consists of 400,000 to 500,000 distinct CDR3 sequences, with about 20% occurring once and the leading ten covering approximately 7.8%. Note on this clonotype: Its antigen is not identified. A single base separates this from a much larger clone, so it may be a read error.

The sequence derives from a female donor with Graves disease. The genes are TRBV6-2 or TRBV6-3 and TRBJ2-7; tentative D call: TRBD1 (5 bases). Sequenced material: peripheral blood mononuclear cells (PBMCs), taken when the disease was refractory, from a patient treated with antithyroid drugs. CDR3 DNA: TGTGCCAGCAGTCCACTCCGGACATCTTCCTACGAGCAGTACTTC. It yields the protein CASSPLRTSSYEQYF.